Shown below are 15 T cell receptor beta chains from a single sample sequenced in a study of T cell responses to AZD1222 COVID-19 vaccine. Libraries were prepared by immunoSEQ multiplex PCR; TCRdb keeps only in-frame clonotypes and omits some of them. The table records under 200,000 clones, around 85% of them present only once. This sample comprised peripheral blood, obtained 28 days after the second AZD1222 dose. Receptors originate from an adult who received the AZD1222 COVID-19 vaccine.

V gene TRBV4-2 combines with J gene TRBJ2-1; D is unresolved. Germline V gene lookup returns CDR1 LGHNA and CDR2 YNFKEQ. The V end was cut by 0 bases, the J end by 0 bases, with 9 bases between. The CDR3 has 16 amino acids. The CDR3 DNA follows: TGTGCCAGCAGCCAAGAAGGCCCTAGCTCCTACAATGAGCAGTTCTTC. Amino acids: CASSQEGPSSYNEQFF.

The rearrangement links TRBV7-9 to TRBJ2-1; TRBD2 might be the D (5 bases). The germline V and J ends were trimmed by 5 bases and 7 bases, with 18 bases remaining between them. The CDR3 extends over 15 amino acids. Germline values: CDR1 SEHNR, CDR2 FQNEAQ (reference sequence). The CDR3 nucleotides are TGTGCCAGCAGCCCGCCGGGGTCCCGTTCTAATGAGCAGTTCTTC. Protein: CASSPPGSRSNEQFF.

For the CDR3, the DNA is TGTGCTAGTGGTTCAACACCGGGACAGAGACCCTACGAGCAGTACTTC. Encoded protein: CASGSTPGQRPYEQYF. This rearrangement joins TRBV12-5 to TRBJ2-7; 7 nucleotides match TRBD1. Looked up from germline, CDR1 is LGHNT and CDR2 is FRNRAP. This CDR3 contains 16 residues. With 4 bases clipped from V and 2 bases from J, the junction kept 11 bases outside the gene matches.

V gene TRBV12-3 or TRBV12-4 combines with J gene TRBJ2-5, with D perhaps TRBD1 or TRBD2 (6 bases each). The CDR3 totals 13 residues. Trimming left V 5 bases short and J 6 bases short, with 13 bases between. The CDR3: CASSPGGGKTQYF. As DNA, the CDR3 is TGTGCCAGCAGTCCCGGGGGCGGAAAGACCCAGTACTTC.

The genes are TRBV5-1 and TRBJ1-5; possible D gene TRBD1, 5 bases. Germline values: CDR1 SGHRS, CDR2 YFSETQ. The CDR3 has 15 amino acids. Trimming left V 0 bases short and J 4 bases short, with 11 bases between. Here the CDR3 DNA reads TGCGCCAGCAGCTTGGGAGGGAACAGGAATCAGCCCCAGCATTTT. Translated: CASSLGGNRNQPQHF.

The chain combines TRBV19 with TRBJ1-2; D is perhaps TRBD1 (6 bases). The CDR3 is made up of 12 amino acids. The germline V gene encodes CDR1 LNHDA and CDR2 SQIVND (reference sequence). Trimming took 6 bases from V and 4 from J, leaving 9 bases between them. CDR3 residues: CASSRDTYGYTF. In DNA, the CDR3 is TGTGCCAGTAGCCGGGACACCTATGGCTACACCTTC.

The chain carries TRBV5-1 and TRBJ2-5; 8 bases agree with TRBD2. The CDR3 sequence is 15 residues long. J lost 2 bases, V lost 4 bases, and 7 bases had no gene match. Per the germline V gene, CDR1 is SGHRS and CDR2 is YFSETQ. This CDR3 reads CASSASGGRQETQYF. DNA of the CDR3: TGCGCCAGCAGCGCAAGCGGGGGCCGACAAGAGACCCAGTACTTC.

The chain uses TRBV10-1 and TRBJ1-6, with no clear D. This CDR3 comprises 13 residues. Trimming shortened V by 3 bases and J by 8 bases, and 8 bases separated the two germline ends. The germline V gene encodes CDR1 WNHNN and CDR2 SYGVQD (reference sequence). The CDR3 nucleotides read TGCGCCAGCAGTGATAGGGTCGATTCACCCCTCCACTTT. Residues: CASSDRVDSPLHF.

The V and J genes are TRBV19 and TRBJ1-1, with D uncertain. Trimming stripped 7 bases from V and 1 base from J, with 13 bases between. Germline V gene data show CDR1 as LNHDA and CDR2 as SQIVND (reference sequence). The CDR3 length is 14 residues. DNA for the CDR3: TGTGCCAGTACTAGAACGGGTAGGAACACTGAAGCTTTCTTT. Protein sequence: CASTRTGRNTEAFF. Combining the CDR3 with reference TRBV19 and TRBJ1-1 gives the whole variable domain DGGITQSPKYLFRKEGQNVTLSCEQNLNHDAMYWYRQDPGQGLRLIYYSQIVNDFQKGDIAEGYSVSREKKESFPLTVTSAQKNPTAFYLCASTRTGRNTEAFFGQGTRLTVV.

This sequence joins TRBV6-5 and TRBJ1-4; 9 bases are a match to TRBD1. The CDR3 contains 13 residues. Germline values: CDR1 MNHEY, CDR2 SVGAGI. J gave up 8 bases and V 6 bases, and 4 bases lay outside the gene matches. DNA for the CDR3: TGTGCCAGCAGCGGACAGGGGAGGGAAAAACTGTTTTTT. Translation: CASSGQGREKLFF.

This chain uses TRBV7-2 with TRBJ1-5; TRBD1 might be the D (6 bases). Trimming took 2 bases from V and 7 from J, leaving 9 bases between them. Germline V gene sequence: CDR1 SGHTA, CDR2 FQGNSA. CDR3 size: 13 residues. CDR3 sequence reads: CASSLSGQQPQHF. The CDR3 DNA follows: TGTGCCAGCAGCTTATCGGGACAACAGCCCCAGCATTTT. The full variable domain, completed using reference TRBV7-2 and TRBJ1-5, is GAGVSQSPSNKVTEKGKDVELRCDPISGHTALYWYRQSLGQGLEFLIYFQGNSAPDKSGLPSDRFSAERTGGSVSTLTIQRTQQEDSAVYLCASSLSGQQPQHFGDGTRLSIL.

The chain recombines TRBV5-6 with TRBJ2-7; either TRBD1 or TRBD2 may fit D (5 bases each). Trimming pared 3 bases from V and 0 bases from J, leaving 16 bases between. The CDR3 is made up of 16 amino acids. CDR1 is SGHDT and CDR2 is YYEEEE in the germline V gene. The CDR3 region is CASSSLGGSFSYEQYF. The CDR3 DNA reads as TGTGCCAGCAGCTCCCTTGGGGGTAGCTTCTCCTACGAGCAGTACTTC. Combining the CDR3 with reference TRBV5-6 and TRBJ2-7 gives the whole variable domain DAGVTQSPTHLIKTRGQQVTLRCSPKSGHDTVSWYQQALGQGPQFIFQYYEEEERQRGNFPDRFSGHQFPNYSSELNVNALLLGDSALYLCASSSLGGSFSYEQYFGPGTRLTVT.

The V call is TRBV7-9, the J call TRBJ2-7, with 7 bases lining up with TRBD1. The V segment lost 5 bases and the J segment 6 bases; nucleotides outside the gene matches: 7. The CDR3 runs to 13 residues. The V gene's germline CDR1 is SEHNR and CDR2 FQNEAQ (reference sequence). CDR3 amino acids: CASSRRDSFEQYF. CDR3 nucleotides: TGTGCCAGCAGCCGCCGGGACAGCTTCGAGCAGTACTTC.

This chain connects TRBV25-1 to TRBJ1-6; the match to TRBD1 covers 10 bases. The germline V gene encodes CDR1 MGHDK and CDR2 SYGVNS. V dropped 1 base and J dropped 7; count of bases not matched to a gene: 4. The CDR3 totals 16 residues. Written as DNA, the CDR3 is TGTGCCAGCAGTGAATTAGGGACAGGGGACAATTCACCCCTCCACTTT. Translating it yields CASSELGTGDNSPLHF.

The chain couples TRBV19 to TRBJ2-4, with TRBD1 identical over 10 bases. V lost 1 base to trimming and J lost 3 bases; unmatched junction nucleotides: 6. The CDR3 runs 17 residues. The germline gives CDR1 LNHDA, CDR2 SQIVND (reference sequence). In DNA, the CDR3 is TGTGCCAGTAGTATAGGGGACAGGGGAGGAGGCAAAAACATTCAGTACTTC. This translates into CASSIGDRGGGKNIQYF.